The sequence of this T cell receptor beta chain was determined in a study of CD8+CD57+ T cells in acquired aplastic anemia. About the study: Sorting CD4+ and CD8+ cells gave DNA averaging around 3 ug. Findings and caveats of the study: Simpson's diversity of CD8+ cells was not significantly different in patients compared with controls. There were roughly 30 CD8+ CDR3 sequences that occurred in both patients and controls.

Concerning this clonotype: Antigen: not known.

This CDR3 has 12 amino acids. In germline, CDR1 is DFQATT, CDR2 SNEGSKA (reference sequence). V lost 4 bases and J 4 bases, leaving 10 bases between the germline ends. Patients chosen for sequencing had shown CD8+CD57+ cell expansion by flow cytometry. There was no therapy given to any patient before the blood sampling took place. For CDR3 and TCR beta VDJ profiling, genomic DNA was the template used. TCRdb ran MiXCR on the reads and lists one entry per CDR3 protein. The sample holds 200,000 to 250,000 distinct CDR3 sequences, 50% to 70% seen once. Specimen: sorted CD4+, CD8+, or CD8+CD57+ T cells (not recorded which) from PBMCs. The TCR was taken from a human donor with aplastic anemia. V gene TRBV20-1 combines with J gene TRBJ1-2; no reliable D call. CDR3 loop: CSAKRESYGYTF. The CDR3 DNA sequence: TGCAGTGCTAAAAGGGAGAGCTATGGCTACACCTTC.